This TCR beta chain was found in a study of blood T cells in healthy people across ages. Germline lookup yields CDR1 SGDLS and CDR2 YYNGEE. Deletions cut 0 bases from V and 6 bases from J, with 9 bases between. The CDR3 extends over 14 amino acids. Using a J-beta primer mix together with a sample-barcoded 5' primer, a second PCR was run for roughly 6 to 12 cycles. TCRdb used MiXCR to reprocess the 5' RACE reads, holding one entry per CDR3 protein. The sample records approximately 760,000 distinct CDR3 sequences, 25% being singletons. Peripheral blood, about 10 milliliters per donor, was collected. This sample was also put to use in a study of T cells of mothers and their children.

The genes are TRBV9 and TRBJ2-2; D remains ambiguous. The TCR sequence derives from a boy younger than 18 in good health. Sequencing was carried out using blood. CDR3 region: CASSVDWVAGELFF. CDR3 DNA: TGTGCCAGCAGCGTAGACTGGGTTGCCGGGGAGCTGTTTTTT.